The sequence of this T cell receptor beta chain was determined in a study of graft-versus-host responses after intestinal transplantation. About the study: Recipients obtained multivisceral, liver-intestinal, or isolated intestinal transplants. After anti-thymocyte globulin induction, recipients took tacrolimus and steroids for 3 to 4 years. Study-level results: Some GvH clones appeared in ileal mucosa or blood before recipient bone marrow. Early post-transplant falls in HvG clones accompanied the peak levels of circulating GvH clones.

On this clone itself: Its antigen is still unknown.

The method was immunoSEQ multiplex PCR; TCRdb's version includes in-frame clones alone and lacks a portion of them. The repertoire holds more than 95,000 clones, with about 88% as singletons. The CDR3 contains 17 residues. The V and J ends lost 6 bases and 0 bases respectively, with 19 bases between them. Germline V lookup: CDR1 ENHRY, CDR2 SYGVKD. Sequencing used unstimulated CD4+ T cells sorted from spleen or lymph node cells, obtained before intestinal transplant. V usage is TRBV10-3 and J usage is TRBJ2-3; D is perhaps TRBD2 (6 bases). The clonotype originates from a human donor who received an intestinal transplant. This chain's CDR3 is CAIRSGLPKASTDTQYF. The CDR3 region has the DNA TGTGCCATCAGATCGGGACTGCCAAAAGCTAGCACAGATACGCAGTATTTT.